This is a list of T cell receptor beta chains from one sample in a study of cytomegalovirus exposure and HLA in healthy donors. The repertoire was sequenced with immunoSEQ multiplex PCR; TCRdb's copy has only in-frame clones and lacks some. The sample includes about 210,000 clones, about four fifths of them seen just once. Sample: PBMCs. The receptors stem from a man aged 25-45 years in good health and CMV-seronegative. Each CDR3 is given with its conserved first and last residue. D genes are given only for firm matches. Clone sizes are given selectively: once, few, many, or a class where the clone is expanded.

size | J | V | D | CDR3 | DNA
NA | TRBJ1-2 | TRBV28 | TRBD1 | CASSLGTGGSIYYGYTF | TGTGCCAGCAGTTTAGGGACAGGGGGCTCCATTTACTATGGCTACACCTTC
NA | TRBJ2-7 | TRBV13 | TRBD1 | CASSLGRGREQYF | TGTGCCAGCAGCTTAGGGAGGGGGCGCGAGCAGTACTTC
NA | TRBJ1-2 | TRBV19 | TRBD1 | CASSSQGTGRYGYTF | TGTGCCAGTAGTTCACAAGGGACAGGGCGATATGGCTACACCTTC
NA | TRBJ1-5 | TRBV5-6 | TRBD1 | CASSLGTVNQPQHF | TGTGCCAGCAGCCTCGGGACAGTCAATCAGCCCCAGCATTTT
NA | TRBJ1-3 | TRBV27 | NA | CASSAGSSGNTIYF | TGTGCCAGCTCCGCGGGGTCCTCTGGAAACACCATATATTTT
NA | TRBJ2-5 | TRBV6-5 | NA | CASSTDSEETQYF | TGTGCCAGCAGCACGGACAGCGAAGAGACCCAGTACTTC
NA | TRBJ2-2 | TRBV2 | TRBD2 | CASSVTSGGRTGELFF | TGTGCCAGCAGTGTGACTAGCGGGGGTCGAACCGGGGAGCTGTTTTTT
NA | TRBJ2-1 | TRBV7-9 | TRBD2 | CASRRDGGNEQFF | TGTGCCAGCAGACGGGACGGGGGGAATGAGCAGTTCTTC
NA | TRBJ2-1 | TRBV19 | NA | CASSINRNSYNEQFF | TGTGCCAGTAGTATAAACAGGAACTCCTACAATGAGCAGTTCTTC
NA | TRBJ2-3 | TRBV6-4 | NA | CASTRTDTQYF | TGTGCCAGCACCCGGACAGATACGCAGTATTTT
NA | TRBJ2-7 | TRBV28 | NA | CASSSVQGYYEQYF | TGTGCCAGCAGTTCTGTACAGGGTTACTACGAGCAGTACTTC
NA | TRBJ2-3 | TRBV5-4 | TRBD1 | CASSDRGAGDTQYF | TGTGCCAGCTCGGACAGGGGGGCCGGAGATACGCAGTATTTT
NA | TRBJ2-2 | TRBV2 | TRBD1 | CASSTNPTGPGELFF | TGTGCCAGCAGTACCAACCCGACAGGGCCCGGGGAGCTGTTTTTT
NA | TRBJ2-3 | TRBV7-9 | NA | CASSSQTGTQYF | TGTGCCAGCAGCTCCCAGACGGGTACGCAGTATTTT
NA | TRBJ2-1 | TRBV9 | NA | CASEETGSGNEQFF | TGTGCCAGTGAGGAAACAGGGAGTGGCAATGAGCAGTTCTTC
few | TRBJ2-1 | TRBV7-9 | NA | CASSYRGSSYNEQFF | TGTGCCAGCAGCTACCGGGGGAGCTCCTACAATGAGCAGTTCTTC
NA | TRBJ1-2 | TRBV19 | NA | CASSIEQSRRGYTF | TGTGCCAGTAGTATAGAACAGTCACGGCGCGGCTACACCTTC
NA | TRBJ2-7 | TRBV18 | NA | CASSPQRDEQYF | TGTGCCAGCTCACCACAACGGGACGAGCAGTACTTC
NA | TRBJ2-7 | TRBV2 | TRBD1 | CASSGQGIIREQYF | TGTGCCAGCAGCGGACAGGGGATTATAAGGGAGCAGTACTTC
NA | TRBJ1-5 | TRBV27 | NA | CASSLAGDQPQHF | TGTGCCAGCAGTTTGGCCGGAGACCAGCCCCAGCATTTT
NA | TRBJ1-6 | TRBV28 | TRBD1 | CASSPTGGSSPLHF | TGTGCCAGCAGCCCGACAGGGGGCAGCTCACCCCTCCACTTT
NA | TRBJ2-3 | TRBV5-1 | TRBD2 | CASSLGTSIDTQYF | TGCGCCAGCAGCTTGGGGACTAGCATCGATACGCAGTATTTT
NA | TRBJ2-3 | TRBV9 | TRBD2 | CASSRIAGGPDTQYF | TGTGCCAGCAGCCGCATAGCGGGGGGGCCCGATACGCAGTATTTT
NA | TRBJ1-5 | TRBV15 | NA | CATSRAGRGNQPQHF | TGTGCCACCAGCAGAGCGGGGAGGGGTAATCAGCCCCAGCATTTT
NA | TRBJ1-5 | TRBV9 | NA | CASSVSLNQPQHF | TGTGCCAGCAGCGTGAGTTTGAATCAGCCCCAGCATTTT
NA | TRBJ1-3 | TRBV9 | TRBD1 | CASSSTGGNTIYF | TGTGCCAGCAGTTCGACAGGGGGAAACACCATATATTTT
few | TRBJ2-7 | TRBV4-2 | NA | CASSRSDRGSSYEQYF | TGTGCCAGCAGCCGGAGCGACCGGGGGAGCTCCTACGAGCAGTACTTC
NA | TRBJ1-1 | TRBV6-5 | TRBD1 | CASSFDRERGLEAFF | TGTGCCAGCAGTTTCGACAGGGAGCGGGGGTTGGAAGCTTTCTTT
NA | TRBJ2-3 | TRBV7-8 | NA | CASSLEWAGWQYF | TGTGCCAGCAGCTTAGAGTGGGCCGGTTGGCAGTATTTT
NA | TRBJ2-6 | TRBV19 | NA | CASSFPRGSGANVLTF | TGTGCCAGTAGTTTCCCCCGGGGCTCTGGGGCCAACGTCCTGACTTTC
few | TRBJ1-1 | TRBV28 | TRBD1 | CASTVPGQGSWAEAFF | TGTGCCAGCACCGTCCCGGGACAGGGGAGTTGGGCTGAAGCTTTCTTT
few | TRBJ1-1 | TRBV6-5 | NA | CASGGGSEAFF | TGTGCCAGCGGGGGGGGGTCTGAAGCTTTCTTT
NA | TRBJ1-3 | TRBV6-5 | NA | CASRPSSGAGNTIYF | TGTGCCAGCAGGCCTTCATCAGGGGCTGGAAACACCATATATTTT
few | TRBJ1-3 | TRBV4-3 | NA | CASSQAWASSSGNTIYF | TGCGCCAGCAGCCAAGCGTGGGCCTCGAGCTCTGGAAACACCATATATTTT
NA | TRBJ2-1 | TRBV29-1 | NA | CSVDELVSNEQFF | TGCAGCGTTGACGAGCTAGTAAGCAATGAGCAGTTCTTC
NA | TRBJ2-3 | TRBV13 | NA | CASSHDTNVKYF | TGTGCCAGCAGTCACGACACCAACGTCAAGTATTTT
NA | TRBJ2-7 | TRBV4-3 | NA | CASSQGTAGYEQYF | TGCGCCAGCAGCCAAGGGACAGCTGGCTACGAGCAGTACTTC
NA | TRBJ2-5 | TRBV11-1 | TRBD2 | CASSFNSGGAAETQYF | TGTGCCAGCAGCTTTAATAGCGGGGGGGCGGCTGAGACCCAGTACTTC
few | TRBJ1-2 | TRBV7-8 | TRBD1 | CASSPGGGGYGYTF | TGTGCCAGCAGCCCCGGAGGGGGCGGCTATGGCTACACCTTC
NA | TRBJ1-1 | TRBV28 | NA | CASSSLGQNTEAFF | TGTGCCAGCAGCTCCCTTGGACAGAACACTGAAGCTTTCTTT
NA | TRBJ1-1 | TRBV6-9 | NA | CASSQMYNRENTEAFF | TGTGCCAGCAGTCAGATGTACAACAGGGAGAACACTGAAGCTTTCTTT
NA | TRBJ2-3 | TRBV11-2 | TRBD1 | CASSIGQGRTDTQYF | TGTGCCAGCAGCATCGGACAGGGCCGCACAGATACGCAGTATTTT
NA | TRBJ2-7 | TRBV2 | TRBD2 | CASSGVAGGTYEQYF | TGTGCCAGCAGTGGTGTAGCGGGGGGAACCTACGAGCAGTACTTC
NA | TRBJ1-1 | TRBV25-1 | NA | CASSELIGTEAFF | TGTGCCAGCAGTGAACTGATCGGTACTGAAGCTTTCTTT
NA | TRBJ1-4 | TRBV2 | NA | CASSPAGPSNEKLFF | TGTGCCAGCAGCCCCGCGGGGCCGAGTAATGAAAAACTGTTTTTT
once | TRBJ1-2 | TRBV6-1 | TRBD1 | CASSKTGGGYGYTF | TGTGCCAGCAGCAAGACAGGGGGCGGGTATGGCTACACCTTC
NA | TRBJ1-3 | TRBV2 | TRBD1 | CASTTTGPNSGNTIYF | TGTGCCAGCACGACGACAGGGCCAAACTCTGGAAACACCATATATTTT
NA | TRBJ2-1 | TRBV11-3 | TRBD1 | CASSYRGTNEQFF | TGTGCCAGCAGCTACAGGGGGACGAATGAGCAGTTCTTC
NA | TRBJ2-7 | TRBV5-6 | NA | CASTTGLSSYEQYF | TGTGCCAGCACCACGGGACTCAGCTCCTACGAGCAGTACTTC
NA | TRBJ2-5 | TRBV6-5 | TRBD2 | CASSFTAGGIGETQYF | TGTGCCAGCAGTTTTACAGCGGGGGGAATCGGGGAGACCCAGTACTTC
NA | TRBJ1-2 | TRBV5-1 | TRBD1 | CASSLALGGADYTF | TGCGCCAGCAGCTTGGCTCTAGGGGGCGCCGACTACACCTTC
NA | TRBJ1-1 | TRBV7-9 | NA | CASSPSGGSEAFF | TGTGCCAGCAGCCCCAGCGGGGGGTCGGAAGCTTTCTTT
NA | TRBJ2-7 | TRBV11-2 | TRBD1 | CASSPTYRGLVEQYF | TGTGCCAGCAGCCCGACCTACAGGGGGCTGGTCGAGCAGTACTTC